A single sample is the source of the 27 T cell receptor beta chains below, sequenced in a study of blood T cell repertoires in COVID-19. Profiling relied on immunoSEQ multiplex PCR, and the TCRdb table lists in-frame clones only, not all of them. The table records about 110,000 clones, 75% to 90% of them present only once. The source material was peripheral blood. These receptors all come from a woman between 50 and 59 years old with acute or convalescent COVID-19.

This sequence joins TRBV18 and TRBJ2-2, with unresolved D. CDR3 length: 16 amino acids. The V gene's germline CDR1 is KGHSH and CDR2 LQKENI. V dropped 6 bases and J dropped 6 bases, with 20 bases sitting between them. Here the CDR3 DNA reads TGTGCCAGCTCGCCCCAGAGCTTCTTGAGCGCCGGGGAGCTGTTTTTT. Translation: CASSPQSFLSAGELFF.

The gene calls are TRBV7-9 and TRBJ2-7; TRBD2 aligns across 12 bases. The V gene's germline CDR1 is SEHNR and CDR2 FQNEAQ (reference sequence). The CDR3 spans 14 residues. The V and J ends lost 8 bases and 6 bases, in that order; junction bases with no gene match: 8. The CDR3 bases are TGTGCCAGCGGCCTAGCGGGGGGGCCTGGCGAGCAGTACTTC. It yields the protein CASGLAGGPGEQYF.

The gene calls are TRBV7-2 and TRBJ1-1, with a tentative D call TRBD1 (5 bases). V gave up 5 bases and J gave up 5 bases, with 15 bases separating them. Germline assignment: CDR1 SGHTA and CDR2 FQGNSA. This CDR3 contains 14 residues. The CDR3 region is CASSLRGLETEAFF. The CDR3 DNA follows: TGTGCCAGCAGCCTACGGGGGTTGGAGACTGAAGCTTTCTTT.

The chain carries TRBV30 and TRBJ2-7, with D possibly being TRBD1 (5 bases). V lost 8 bases to trimming and J lost 2 bases, with 16 bases between them. The CDR3 runs to 13 residues. CDR1 is GTSNPN, CDR2 SVGIG, per germline (reference sequence). The CDR3 DNA sequence: TGTGCCGCAAATCGACAGCCGGCCTACGAGCAGTACTTC. Residues: CAANRQPAYEQYF.

The chain couples TRBV6-1 to TRBJ1-2, with TRBD1 matching over 8 bases. Germline lookup yields CDR1 MNHNS and CDR2 SASEGT. This CDR3 has 17 amino acids. V lost 0 bases and J lost 4; bases outside the gene matches: 10. CDR3: CASSEARAGGAGYGYTF. CDR3 sequence (DNA): TGTGCCAGCAGTGAAGCGAGGGCAGGGGGCGCCGGCTATGGCTACACCTTC.

The chain joins TRBV30 to TRBJ1-2; D gene ambiguous. Per germline, CDR1 GTSNPN and CDR2 SVGIG (reference sequence). Trimming pared 1 base from V and 2 bases from J, leaving 8 bases between. There are 13 residues in the CDR3. CDR3 amino acids: CAWSETGNYGYTF. The CDR3 nucleotides read TGTGCCTGGAGTGAAACGGGGAACTATGGCTACACCTTC.

The chain combines TRBV27 with TRBJ2-7; D may be TRBD1 (8 bases). The V gene lost 5 bases and the J gene lost 4 bases, with 12 bases spanning the gap. The CDR3 covers 13 residues. Germline CDR1 and CDR2: MNHEY and SMNVEV (reference sequence). CDR3 sequence: CASSPQGGYEQYF. CDR3 sequence (DNA): TGTGCCAGCAGTCCACAGGGGGGGTACGAGCAGTACTTC.

V usage is TRBV19 and J usage is TRBJ2-3; 14 nucleotides align to TRBD2. V shed 5 bases and J 3 bases; nucleotides not matched to a gene: 4. This CDR3 region has 16 residues. The germline V gene encodes CDR1 LNHDA and CDR2 SQIVND (reference sequence). CDR3 sequence (DNA): TGTGCCAGTAGTCCGACTAGCGGGAGGGGGACAGATACGCAGTATTTT. This translates into CASSPTSGRGTDTQYF.

The chain employs TRBV5-6 and TRBJ2-3; tentatively, D is TRBD2 (6 bases). Trimming shortened V by 1 base and J by 3 bases, and 12 bases separated the two germline ends. Germline V gene sequence: CDR1 SGHDT, CDR2 YYEEEE. The CDR3 has 15 amino acids. DNA for the CDR3: TGTGCCAGCAGCTTGTGGGGGGACCCTACAGATACGCAGTATTTT. As protein: CASSLWGDPTDTQYF. Together with reference TRBV5-6 and TRBJ2-3, the CDR3 gives the full variable domain: DAGVTQSPTHLIKTRGQQVTLRCSPKSGHDTVSWYQQALGQGPQFIFQYYEEEERQRGNFPDRFSGHQFPNYSSELNVNALLLGDSALYLCASSLWGDPTDTQYFGPGTRLTVL.

CDR3 bases: TGTGCCAGCAGTGGACAGGGGCAGGGCTATGGCTACACCTTC. As protein: CASSGQGQGYGYTF. The chain recombines TRBV25-1 with TRBJ1-2; 8 nucleotides line up with TRBD1. Losses at the gene ends were 4 bases for V and 4 bases for J; bases not matched to a gene: 5. Germline CDR1 and CDR2: MGHDK and SYGVNS. CDR3 length equals 14 residues.

This clone was picked up one time. The chain uses TRBV6-6 and TRBJ1-3; a possible D gene is TRBD1 (6 bases). The V gene's germline CDR1 is MNHNY and CDR2 SVGAGI (reference sequence). V lost 2 bases and J 8 bases, leaving 19 bases between the germline ends. The CDR3 loop spans 16 amino acids. CDR3 bases: TGTGCCAGCAGTTACCCTGGGCAGGGGAGGGAAGACACCATATATTTT. Its protein product is CASSYPGQGREDTIYF.

This sequence joins TRBV24-1 and TRBJ2-1, with a tentative D call TRBD1 (6 bases). This CDR3 is 13 amino acids long. V was shortened by 2 bases and J by 10 bases, with 11 bases between the two germline ends. Germline values: CDR1 KGHDR, CDR2 SFDVKD. For the CDR3, the DNA is TGTGCCACCAGTGATTACAGGGTCCCGGAGCAGTTCTTC. This sequence encodes CATSDYRVPEQFF.

In this sample, this clone turned up once. The chain is built from TRBV28 and TRBJ1-6; D unclear. The CDR3 covers 12 residues. V dropped 7 bases and J dropped 13 bases, with 14 bases sitting between them. The V gene's germline CDR1 is MDHEN and CDR2 SYDVKM. CDR3: CASTKTMSPLHF. The CDR3 DNA sequence: TGTGCCAGCACCAAAACTATGTCGCCCCTCCACTTT.

V is TRBV27 and J is TRBJ2-5, with TRBD1 identical over 7 bases. Germline CDR1 reads MNHEY; CDR2 reads SMNVEV (reference sequence). V trimming: 6 bases; J trimming: 0 bases; junction bases outside the gene matches: 10. CDR3 length: 16 residues. CDR3 coding DNA: TGTGCCAGCAGGAAGAACCGGGACAGACACCAAGAGACCCAGTACTTC. Protein: CASRKNRDRHQETQYF.

The chain combines TRBV6-6 with TRBJ1-5, with a weak D call TRBD1 (5 bases). Germline V CDR1 and CDR2: MNHNY, SVGAGI (reference sequence). V was cut by 0 bases and J by 4 bases, with 7 bases left in between. This CDR3 is built from 14 residues. The CDR3 DNA reads TGTGCCAGCAGTTACTCTTCAGGGAATCAGCCCCAGCATTTT. It specifies CASSYSSGNQPQHF.

The chain joins TRBV7-3 to TRBJ1-1, with no clear D. The CDR3 has 13 residues. V gave up 2 bases and J gave up 4 bases, with 8 bases separating them. The germline V gene encodes CDR1 SGHTA and CDR2 FQGTGA. CDR3 DNA sequence: TGTGCCAGCAGCTTAGGCGAGGTCACTGAAGCTTTCTTT. Translation: CASSLGEVTEAFF.

The chain combines TRBV7-9 with TRBJ2-3; a possible D gene is TRBD1 (6 bases). Trimming pared 5 bases from V and 0 bases from J, leaving 12 bases between. This CDR3 has 15 amino acids. Germline CDR1 and CDR2: SEHNR and FQNEAQ (reference sequence). The chain's CDR3 is CASSPSTGSTDTQYF. CDR3 coding DNA: TGTGCCAGCAGCCCGTCGACAGGTAGCACAGATACGCAGTATTTT.

This clone was seen a handful of times. V gene TRBV29-1 combines with J gene TRBJ1-3, with D unresolved. Trimming stripped 6 bases from V and 0 bases from J, with 12 bases between. CDR1 is SQVTM, CDR2 ANQGSEA, per germline. The CDR3 has 14 residues. CDR3 loop: CSVQGGSSGNTIYF. In DNA form, the CDR3 reads TGCAGCGTCCAAGGAGGCTCCTCTGGAAACACCATATATTTT.

V and J are TRBV27 and TRBJ1-2; tentatively, D is TRBD1 (5 bases). CDR3 size: 13 residues. Germline CDR1 is MNHEY and CDR2 is SMNVEV (reference sequence). Trimming left V 2 bases short and J 8 bases short, with 12 bases between. The CDR3 DNA is TGTGCCAGCAGTTTACTAAGGGGCGAAGGCTACACCTTC. This sequence encodes CASSLLRGEGYTF.

The J gene is TRBJ2-5, the V gene TRBV4-3, with 7 nucleotides matching TRBD2. Losses at the gene ends were 1 base for V and 5 bases for J; bases not matched to a gene: 4. The CDR3 is made up of 14 amino acids. Germline V gene lookup returns CDR1 LGHNA and CDR2 YSLEER. The CDR3 DNA reads TGCGCCAGCAGCCAAGGGACGGGAGGTGAGACCCAGTACTTC. This sequence encodes CASSQGTGGETQYF.

A few counts support this clone. J is TRBJ1-6 and V is TRBV6-5; 7 nucleotides agree with TRBD1. With 10 bases clipped from V and 2 bases from J, the junction kept 2 bases outside the gene matches. Germline V gene data show CDR1 as MNHEY and CDR2 as SVGAGI. The CDR3 has 13 amino acids. CDR3 in amino acids: CATGTAYNSPLHF. The DNA for the CDR3 is TGTGCCACCGGGACAGCCTATAATTCACCCCTCCACTTT.

CDR3 in amino acids: CASSPDRGGTEAFF. CDR3 nucleotide sequence: TGTGCCAGCAGCCCTGACAGGGGGGGTACTGAAGCTTTCTTT. This chain links TRBV11-2 with TRBJ1-1, with 9 bases identical to TRBD1. The J segment lost 5 bases and the V segment lost 5 bases, leaving 6 bases of the junction unmatched. Germline values: CDR1 SGHAT, CDR2 FQNNGV. This CDR3 is built from 14 residues.

This sequence joins TRBV5-4 and TRBJ2-1; possibly TRBD2 for D (7 bases). The CDR3 is 14 amino acids. Germline V gives CDR1 SGHNT, CDR2 YYREEE (reference sequence). V was pared by 4 bases and J by 7 bases, with 15 bases between. CDR3 coding DNA: TGTGCCAGCAGCCCGGGGGGCGGGGTGAATGAGCAGTTCTTC. Translated: CASSPGGGVNEQFF. Looking up the rest from reference TRBV5-4 and TRBJ2-1 gives the full variable domain: ETGVTQSPTHLIKTRGQQVTLRCSSQSGHNTVSWYQQALGQGPQFIFQYYREEENGRGNFPPRFSGLQFPNYSSELNVNALELDDSALYLCASSPGGGVNEQFFGPGTRLTVL.

This sequence joins TRBV11-2 and TRBJ1-4; D gene ambiguous. This CDR3 comprises 13 residues. Trimming took 3 bases from V and 8 from J, leaving 10 bases between them. Germline lookup yields CDR1 SGHAT and CDR2 FQNNGV. The CDR3 here is CASSLGSTEKLFF. CDR3 DNA sequence: TGTGCCAGCAGCTTGGGCAGTACAGAAAAACTGTTTTTT.

The V call is TRBV5-1, the J call TRBJ2-5; perhaps TRBD1 as D (6 bases). The V and J ends lost 4 bases and 5 bases respectively, with 15 bases between them. There are 14 residues in the CDR3. The germline CDR1 and CDR2 sequences are SGHRS and YFSETQ. CDR3 in amino acids: CASSPDSSGETQYF. The CDR3 DNA follows: TGCGCCAGCAGCCCGGACAGTTCAGGGGAGACCCAGTACTTC.

The chain's CDR3 is CASSMGQLHQPQHF. The CDR3, as DNA: TGTGCCAGTAGTATGGGACAGCTACATCAGCCCCAGCATTTT. V and J are TRBV19 and TRBJ1-5; TRBD1 aligns across 7 bases. CDR1 and CDR2 from the germline V gene are LNHDA and SQIVND (reference sequence). The CDR3 is 14 residues long. The junction had 4 bases not matched to a gene; V was cut back by 3 bases and J by 5 bases.

The rearrangement joins TRBV5-6 to TRBJ2-1; a weak D match, TRBD1 (6 bases). The CDR3 has 16 residues. Per the germline V gene, CDR1 is SGHDT and CDR2 is YYEEEE. The V end was cut by 4 bases, the J end by 9 bases, with 23 bases between. The CDR3 spells CASSDYGHREGGEQFF. CDR3 bases: TGTGCCAGCAGCGACTACGGACACAGGGAAGGTGGTGAGCAGTTCTTC.